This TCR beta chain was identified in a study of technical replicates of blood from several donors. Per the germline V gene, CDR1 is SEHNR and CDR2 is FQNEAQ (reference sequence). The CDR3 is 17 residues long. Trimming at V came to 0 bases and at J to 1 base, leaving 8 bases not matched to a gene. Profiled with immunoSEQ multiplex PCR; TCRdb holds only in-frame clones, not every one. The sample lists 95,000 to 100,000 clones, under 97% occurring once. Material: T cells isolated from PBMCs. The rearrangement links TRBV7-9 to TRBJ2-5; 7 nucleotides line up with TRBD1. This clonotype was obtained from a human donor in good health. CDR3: CASSLAPRDSSQETQYF. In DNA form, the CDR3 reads TGTGCCAGCAGCTTAGCGCCTAGGGACAGTTCCCAAGAGACCCAGTACTTC.